This T cell receptor (beta chain) was profiled in a study of vaccination and CD4 T cells after COVID-19. Study as a whole: Typically, post-vaccine samples were obtained a median approximately 72 days after dose two, within a range of 14 to 241.

Treatment of the sample: roughly ten-day PBMC culture with coronavirus spike peptide pools or control peptides (ViraFEST assay). Peptide pool stimulation in ViraFEST expanded antigen-specific T cells, whose TCRs were then sequenced. Positive PCR results dated from March to December 2020, before the US Alpha, Beta and Delta variants. Germline V CDR1 and CDR2: GTSNPN, SVGIG (reference sequence). Trimming stripped 0 bases from V and 7 bases from J, with 13 bases between. The CDR3 covers 13 residues. Note on this clonotype: Its antigen is as yet unknown.

Scientists ran DNA taken from cultured CD4+ T cells through the Oncomine TCR Beta short-read assay for sequencing. Cultured CD4+ T cells yielded the extracted genomic DNA. TCRdb analysed the PCR reads with MiXCR anew, one entry per CDR3 protein. Among approximately 19,000 distinct CDR3 sequences, 40% to 60% were seen once, and the ten largest hold roughly 10%. The chain is built from TRBV30 and TRBJ2-7; D may correspond to TRBD1 or TRBD2 (5 bases each). The TCR comes from a human donor who had recovered from COVID-19. The sample in question was CD4+ T cells from blood, cultured in vitro, obtained before SARS-CoV-2 vaccination. In DNA, the CDR3 is TGTGCCTGGAGTGTAACGCAGGGCGGGGAGCAGTACTTC. Protein: CAWSVTQGGEQYF.